This TCR beta chain was obtained from a study of blood T cell repertoires in COVID-19 (dated by TCRdb to 2019 to 2021). About the study as a whole: Samples from collaborators originated in the United States, Italy and Spain and spanned both the acute and convalescent phases of COVID-19. The repertoires were released in a freely available public database meant as a resource for research on the immune response to SARS-CoV-2. Where available, HLA class I and class II types were obtained from metadata supplied by the sample provider rather than from assay-based typing. Samples were obtained from the ongoing ImmuneRACE study (first 160 participants) and from some 1,200 subjects provided by 6 global collaborators. The prospective study material was composed of cDNA or gDNA derived from T cells, B-cell-depleted T cells, or PBMCs. Subjects who had been exposed to COVID-19, were actively infected with it, or had recovered from it provided the deeply sampled blood TCRbeta repertoires that made up the dataset. The sample metadata nearly always contained a de-identified subject ID, COVID-19 status, age in years and sex.

Concerning this clone itself: Its antigen has not been determined. The record has no base qualities; no much larger clone is one base away.

Broader findings and caveats from the paper: Clinical and demographic metadata were provided uncurated, with the amount varying by source and participant.

Taken from cysteine to phenylalanine, the CDR3 has 13 residues. The retained sequence is limited to the CDR3, 39 bases, with the frame set at the first base. Sequences SGHNT (CDR1) and YYREEE (CDR2) are obtained from the germline V gene (reference sequence). Trimmed from V: 0 bases; trimmed from J: 13 bases; junction bases lacking a gene match: 6. Enrolling through a virtual design, the prospective study's participants ranged in age from about 18 to 100 years and lived across 24 United States geographic areas. In the prospective study, participants were assigned to cohorts based on the clinical history participants reported in a screening survey and a study questionnaire. Recovered participants in ImmuneRACE Cohort 3 were defined as having two consecutive negative NP/OP PCR tests, clearance from a healthcare professional, or resolution of symptoms. In the prospective study, whole blood, serum and a nasopharyngeal or oropharyngeal swab were collected from each participant by mobile phlebotomists. Over an approximately 2-month period, participants in the prospective study had the option of providing additional blood draws and questionnaires. Prospective study blood samples were shipped either frozen or at room temperature before DNA extraction.

TCRbeta CDR3 regions were amplified from genomic DNA using the immunoSEQ Assay, a bias-controlled multiplex PCR. On the study's bioinformatics: The number of nucleated cells in each sample was estimated by amplification of reference gene primers within the assay. Sequence reads were collapsed and filtered to measure the absolute abundance of every unique TCRbeta CDR3 rearrangement. For each sample, productive Simpson clonality was calculated as the square root of Simpson's diversity index over productive rearrangements. The clones in this table, taken by TCRdb from immuneACCESS, are in-frame only. Not every clone is retained; where verified, under half of the shortfall comes from an unresolved V gene, and the cause of the rest is unknown. V, J and clone size reflect that table, while D and trimming were determined from the DNA. This sample holds 430,000 or so clones; 85% to 90% were observed only once. The ten top clones hold about 1.7% of the sample.

The sequenced sample was PBMCs or T cells enriched from blood (not recorded which). This receptor chain uses TRBV5-4 and TRBJ2-1; TRBD1 aligns with 8 central bases. The clonotype was recovered from a woman aged 40 to 50 who had recovered from COVID-19. The DNA sequence reads TGTGCCAGCAGCTTGGCCCAGGGGGCAAGTCAGTTCTTC. The resulting protein is CASSLAQGASQFF.